The 24 T cell receptor beta chains listed next were all sequenced from one sample in a study of blood T cell repertoires in COVID-19. The protocol was immunoSEQ multiplex PCR, while the TCRdb copy is restricted to in-frame clones and leaves out a portion. Of around 200,000 clones listed, around 85% are singletons. Material: peripheral blood. Receptors originate from a woman in her 50s with acute or convalescent COVID-19.

This clone was observed at least ten times. V usage is TRBV2 and J usage is TRBJ1-5; no firm D call. CDR3 length: 15 residues. V lost 5 bases and J lost 5, with 16 bases in between. Looked up from germline, CDR1 is SNHLY and CDR2 is FYNNEI. The CDR3 sequence is CASSLRGGNDQPQHF. CDR3 nucleotides: TGTGCCAGCAGTTTACGGGGAGGGAACGATCAGCCCCAGCATTTT.

This chain uses TRBV28 with TRBJ1-5; D is possibly TRBD1 (6 bases). The V end lost 8 bases, the J end lost 0 bases, and 11 bases lay between the germline ends. Germline CDR1 reads MDHEN; CDR2 reads SYDVKM. The CDR3 has 14 residues. CDR3 DNA: TGTGCCAGCGGTACAGGGTCTAGCAATCAGCCCCAGCATTTT. Translation gives CASGTGSSNQPQHF.

The CDR3 region is CASSLMWSGGAVGEAFF. DNA of the CDR3: TGTGCCAGCAGTTTAATGTGGTCAGGGGGCGCGGTCGGTGAAGCTTTCTTT. The chain carries TRBV28 and TRBJ1-1; 8 nucleotides agree with TRBD1. The CDR3 totals 17 residues. Germline trimming cut 2 bases from V and 7 bases from J; bases unmatched to any gene: 15. Germline CDR1 MDHEN, CDR2 SYDVKM.

This rearrangement joins TRBV7-2 to TRBJ2-1; TRBD2 matches 11 bases. Germline CDR1 is SGHTA and CDR2 is FQGNSA. V lost 2 bases to trimming and J lost 8 bases; unmatched junction nucleotides: 8. CDR3 length: 16 amino acids. The CDR3 reads CASSLNPLAGGHEQFF. The CDR3 bases are TGTGCCAGCAGCTTAAACCCCTTAGCGGGAGGGCATGAGCAGTTCTTC.

The chain uses TRBV3-1 (or the pseudogene TRBV3-2) and TRBJ1-1, with D possibly matching TRBD1 (5 bases). The CDR3 extends over 13 amino acids. The germline V gene has CDR1 LGHDT and CDR2 YNNKEL (reference sequence). Trimming pared 4 bases from V and 3 bases from J, leaving 9 bases between. Written as DNA, the CDR3 is TGTGCCAGCAGCCTCCAGGGTGACACTGAAGCTTTCTTT. Residues: CASSLQGDTEAFF.

J is TRBJ1-6 and V is TRBV9, with 7 bases aligning to TRBD1. From germline, CDR1 is SGDLS and CDR2 YYNGEE. CDR3 length: 15 residues. V was clipped by 6 bases and J by 5 bases; unmatched bases: 8. The CDR3 spells CASNRGENNNSPLHF. In DNA, the CDR3 is TGTGCCAGCAACAGGGGCGAAAATAATAATTCACCCCTCCACTTT.

This chain joins TRBV7-6 and TRBJ2-7, with D possibly TRBD1 on 7 matching bases. Germline CDR1 is SGHVS and CDR2 is FNYEAQ. The CDR3 extends over 15 amino acids. With 1 base removed from V and 9 bases from J, the gap between germline ends came to 19 bases. CDR3 sequence reads: CASSLVARGDFGQYF. In nucleotides, the CDR3 is TGTGCCAGCAGCTTAGTAGCCAGGGGGGACTTTGGGCAGTACTTC. Full variable domain (rest looked up from reference TRBV7-6 and TRBJ2-7): GAGVSQSPRYKVTKRGQDVALRCDPISGHVSLYWYRQALGQGPEFLTYFNYEAQQDKSGLPNDRFSAERPEGSISTLTIQRTEQRDSAMYRCASSLVARGDFGQYFGPGTRLTVT.

This rearrangement joins TRBV9 to TRBJ2-7; 8 positions match TRBD2. Germline CDR1 SGDLS, CDR2 YYNGEE. V lost 4 bases and J lost 2; bases outside the gene matches: 20. The CDR3 is made up of 19 amino acids. The CDR3 region has the DNA TGTGCCAGCAGCCCAGCTTACACTCACTCGACTAGCGAAACCTACGAGCAGTACTTC. It is translated as CASSPAYTHSTSETYEQYF.

This chain connects TRBV3-1 (or the pseudogene TRBV3-2) to TRBJ2-1, with 12 bases matching TRBD2. Germline V gene sequence: CDR1 LGHDT, CDR2 YNNKEL (reference sequence). The trim removed 4 bases at V and 10 bases at J, leaving 11 bases unmatched. This CDR3 is 16 amino acids long. CDR3 sequence: CASSPRTSGAGGEQFF. The CDR3 DNA is TGTGCCAGCAGCCCAAGGACTAGCGGGGCCGGAGGCGAGCAGTTCTTC.

The chain is built from TRBV4-2 and TRBJ1-1, with 7 bases that match TRBD1. The germline V gene encodes CDR1 LGHNA and CDR2 YNFKEQ. Germline trimming cut 0 bases from V and 1 base from J; bases unmatched to any gene: 2. The CDR3 contains 15 residues. The CDR3, as DNA: TGTGCCAGCAGCCAAGATCCAGGGGGGAACACTGAAGCTTTCTTT. It translates to CASSQDPGGNTEAFF.

This clone was counted a few times. This rearrangement joins TRBV7-9 to TRBJ2-2; TRBD1 matches 7 bases. From germline, CDR1 is SEHNR and CDR2 FQNEAQ (reference sequence). The V gene end was trimmed by 4 bases and the J gene end by 0 bases; junction bases not matched to a gene: 11. CDR3 length equals 18 residues. In DNA form, the CDR3 reads TGTGCCAGCAGCTCGGGACAGCGCCGGACCTCGAACACCGGGGAGCTGTTTTTT. It translates to CASSSGQRRTSNTGELFF.

CDR3 amino acids: CASSSDRGTEAFF. CDR3 DNA: TGTGCCAGCAGCTCCGACAGGGGCACTGAAGCTTTCTTT. The genes are TRBV11-2 and TRBJ1-1; 8 bases agree with TRBD1. J was trimmed by 4 bases and V by 4 bases; bases with no gene match: 2. The CDR3 is 13 amino acids. The V gene's germline CDR1 is SGHAT and CDR2 FQNNGV.

This clone has only a few counts. The V call is TRBV14, the J call TRBJ1-2; no firm D call. V was clipped by 4 bases and J by 1 base, with 13 bases between them. CDR1 SGHDN and CDR2 FVKESK come from the germline V gene. The CDR3 loop spans 15 amino acids. In nucleotides, the CDR3 is TGTGCCAGCAGCCCCAGAGACTATAATAACTATGGCTACACCTTC. Its translation: CASSPRDYNNYGYTF.

V and J are TRBV2 and TRBJ2-1, with D tentatively TRBD1 (5 bases). This CDR3 region has 13 residues. Trimming removed 6 bases at V and 6 bases at J, with 12 bases between. The germline CDR1 and CDR2 sequences are SNHLY and FYNNEI. The CDR3 coding sequence is TGTGCCAGCAGACAGGATACCAGCAATGAGCAGTTCTTC. This sequence encodes CASRQDTSNEQFF.

The chain is built from TRBV20-1 and TRBJ2-7; 7 bases are shared with TRBD1. CDR3 length: 11 residues. With V trimmed by 3 bases and J by 7 bases, 3 bases remained unmatched. Looked up from germline, CDR1 is DFQATT and CDR2 is SNEGSKA (reference sequence). CDR3 sequence reads: CSASQGEEQYF. In nucleotides, the CDR3 is TGCAGTGCTAGCCAGGGGGAGGAGCAGTACTTC.

This clone was picked up a small number of times. The chain is built from TRBV28 and TRBJ1-5; possible D gene TRBD1, 5 bases. The germline V gene has CDR1 MDHEN and CDR2 SYDVKM. CDR3 length: 15 amino acids. V was pared by 5 bases and J by 5 bases, with 16 bases between. CDR3 protein: CASSQTGGVYQPQHF. The CDR3 bases are TGTGCCAGCAGTCAAACTGGGGGGGTTTATCAGCCCCAGCATTTT.

This clone was picked up a small number of times. V is TRBV7-6 and J is TRBJ1-2, with TRBD1 matching 8 bases. Germline V gene data show CDR1 as SGHVS and CDR2 as FNYEAQ. CDR3 length: 13 amino acids. The junction had 5 bases not matched to a gene; V was cut back by 4 bases and J by 7 bases. CDR3 in amino acids: CASSSGGAGGYTF. Here the CDR3 DNA reads TGTGCCAGCAGCTCAGGGGGCGCGGGTGGCTACACCTTC.

This chain connects TRBV29-1 to TRBJ2-2; 7 bases are a match to TRBD1. This CDR3 is 13 amino acids long. Trimming at V came to 3 bases and at J to 11 bases, leaving 9 bases not matched to a gene. Germline V gene data show CDR1 as SQVTM and CDR2 as ANQGSEA. The CDR3 spells CSVDALGTAELFF. The CDR3 bases are TGCAGCGTTGACGCTCTCGGGACAGCCGAGCTGTTTTTT.

V usage is TRBV5-6 and J usage is TRBJ1-5, with TRBD1 as a possible D gene (5 bases). Germline V gene lookup returns CDR1 SGHDT and CDR2 YYEEEE. CDR3 length: 16 amino acids. V was pared by 3 bases and J by 0 bases, with 13 bases between. The DNA for the CDR3 is TGTGCCAGCAGCTCCGGGACGGGGGATAGCAATCAGCCCCAGCATTTT. Amino acid sequence: CASSSGTGDSNQPQHF.

The table lists this clone with a few counts. CDR3 coding DNA: TGTGCCACCAGTGATGCGAGGGGGAGATCCTACGAGCAGTACTTC. Its translation: CATSDARGRSYEQYF. The V gene is TRBV24-1, the J gene TRBJ2-7; perhaps TRBD1 as D (6 bases). CDR1 is KGHDR and CDR2 is SFDVKD in the germline V gene. Trimming took 3 bases from V and 1 from J, leaving 12 bases between them. There are 15 residues in the CDR3.

The sample holds a few counts of this clone. The chain recombines TRBV4-1 with TRBJ1-4; tentatively, D is TRBD1 (6 bases). The CDR3 spans 16 residues. The V end was cut by 0 bases, the J end by 4 bases, with 12 bases between. The V gene's germline CDR1 is MGHRA and CDR2 YSYEKL. The DNA for the CDR3 is TGCGCCAGCAGCCAAGAGATCGACAGGATTAATGAAAAACTGTTTTTT. Protein sequence: CASSQEIDRINEKLFF.

This chain links TRBV19 with TRBJ1-4, with TRBD1 identical over 8 bases. CDR1 and CDR2 from the germline V gene are LNHDA and SQIVND (reference sequence). The CDR3 spans 19 residues. The J segment lost 0 bases and the V segment lost 6 bases, leaving 15 bases of the junction unmatched. The CDR3 here is CASRLRSGQAFATNEKLFF. The CDR3 DNA is TGTGCCAGTAGGCTCCGTTCGGGACAGGCCTTTGCAACTAATGAAAAACTGTTTTTT. Combining the CDR3 with reference TRBV19 and TRBJ1-4 gives the whole variable domain DGGITQSPKYLFRKEGQNVTLSCEQNLNHDAMYWYRQDPGQGLRLIYYSQIVNDFQKGDIAEGYSVSREKKESFPLTVTSAQKNPTAFYLCASRLRSGQAFATNEKLFFGSGTQLSVL.

CDR3 DNA sequence: TGCAGCGTTGTCTCGGTTGGAAACACCATATATTTT. Translation gives CSVVSVGNTIYF. The rearrangement uses TRBV29-1 and TRBJ1-3; D unclear. Germline V gives CDR1 SQVTM, CDR2 ANQGSEA. The V gene lost 4 bases and the J gene lost 3 bases, with 7 bases spanning the gap. CDR3 length: 12 residues.

This clone was observed a handful of times. The V call is TRBV5-1, the J call TRBJ2-1, with a weak D call TRBD2 (6 bases). V dropped 4 bases and J dropped 7 bases, with 15 bases sitting between them. The CDR3 covers 14 residues. The germline V gene encodes CDR1 SGHRS and CDR2 YFSETQ. CDR3 sequence reads: CASSLPGTFNEQFF. The DNA of the CDR3 is TGCGCCAGCAGCCTTCCCGGGACTTTTAATGAGCAGTTCTTC.